This is a list of T cell receptor beta chains from one sample in a study of CD8+CD57+ T cells in acquired aplastic anemia. TCRdb re-derived calls from the reads in MiXCR, one entry per CDR3 protein. This table holds hundreds of thousands of distinct CDR3 sequences, around 32% found once. The sample comprised sorted CD4+, CD8+, or CD8+CD57+ T cells (not recorded which) from PBMCs. These receptors came from a human donor with aplastic anemia. Both conserved end residues are trimmed from each CDR3. The D gene is left open where the match is weak.

D	J	V	CDR3
NA	TRBJ2-5	TRBV20-1	SGLRETQY
NA	TRBJ1-6	TRBV12-3/TRBV12-4	ASSLGSVLSPLH
TRBD1	TRBJ1-5	TRBV30	AWSPRDRDNQPQH
TRBD2	TRBJ2-7	TRBV7-2	ASSLGGLAGEQY
TRBD1	TRBJ1-5	TRBV27	ASRATGYQPQH
NA	TRBJ1-6	TRBV12-3/TRBV12-4	ASSLSREASPLH
NA	TRBJ2-3	TRBV5-1	ASSEPQGGDTQY
NA	TRBJ2-7	TRBV15	ATSRVATGSSYEQY
NA	TRBJ1-6	TRBV12-3/TRBV12-4	ASIRSVGSPLH
NA	TRBJ1-3	TRBV19	ASRDNSGNTIY
NA	TRBJ2-5	TRBV7-6	ASSPNMGVQETQY
NA	TRBJ2-2	TRBV12-3/TRBV12-4	ASSSLSDYTGELF
NA	TRBJ2-7	TRBV25-1	ASCTGSDLLQY
NA	TRBJ2-3	TRBV4-1	ASSQEKKYTDTQY
NA	TRBJ2-2	TRBV19	ASSGKGNTGELF
NA	TRBJ2-5	TRBV2	ASNIGTTQETQY
NA	TRBJ2-5	TRBV25-1	ASSGSGSQETQY
NA	TRBJ1-6	TRBV28	ASTPLMGILNNSPLH
NA	TRBJ2-7	TRBV29-1	SVGGTPFGDEQY
NA	TRBJ1-5	TRBV9	ASSEGQINQPQH
TRBD1	TRBJ2-1	TRBV7-3	ASSGTGDNEQF
NA	TRBJ2-7	TRBV4-3	ASSQSLSYEQY
TRBD1	TRBJ2-1	TRBV2	ASFRETGSGNEQF
TRBD2	TRBJ2-1	TRBV19	ASSKQTSFGDKQF
NA	TRBJ1-6	TRBV24-1	ATSDPLSWALH
TRBD1	TRBJ2-5	TRBV9	ASSPRDRGSGKTQY
NA	TRBJ1-2	TRBV19	ASKVELGATNYGYT
TRBD2	TRBJ2-1	TRBV10-3	AISESSGLAGYNEQF